This T cell receptor (beta chain) was recovered during a study of sequential checkpoint blockade in melanoma. Study details: First-line arms were nivolumab then ipilimumab, or the reverse, randomized 1:1.

Germline CDR1 MGHDK, CDR2 SYGVNS. This CDR3 spans 17 amino acids. Trimming at V came to 8 bases and at J to 1 base, leaving 16 bases not matched to a gene. The treatment here: randomized to nivolumab then ipilimumab (arm A) or the reverse (arm B). Assay used: immunoSEQ multiplex PCR; TCRdb lists only in-frame clones, some missing. The sample has around 19,000 clones, 26% seen once. This TCR was recovered from a human donor with melanoma. The chain links TRBV25-1 to TRBJ2-5; 7 bases map to TRBD2. The sample was tumor tissue (inferred from file names), taken from a patient given nivolumab and ipilimumab in sequence. In DNA, the CDR3 is TGTGCCAGCGCCCCCCAAGGAGTCCCTAGCGGCCAAGAGACCCAGTACTTC. Translation: CASAPQGVPSGQETQYF. Full variable domain (missing parts from reference TRBV25-1 and TRBJ2-5): EADIYQTPRYLVIGTGKKITLECSQTMGHDKMYWYQQDPGMELHLIHYSYGVNSTEKGDLSSESTVSRIRTEHFPLTLESARPSHTSQYLCASAPQGVPSGQETQYFGPGTRLLVL.